Each of the 15 T cell receptor beta chains below was sequenced from the same sample in a study of blood T cell repertoires in COVID-19. Repertoires were generated with immunoSEQ multiplex PCR, while TCRdb's copy carries only in-frame clones and drops some. The sample lists 250,000 or so clones, about 93% occurring once. What was sequenced was peripheral blood. The receptors stem from a man in his thirties or forties with COVID-19, enrolled during active disease.

V usage is TRBV30 and J usage is TRBJ1-6, with 11 nucleotides matching TRBD1. The germline gives CDR1 GTSNPN, CDR2 SVGIG (reference sequence). CDR3 length: 14 residues. J gave up 10 bases and V 4 bases, and 6 bases lay outside the gene matches. CDR3 residues: CAWIWTGGHSPLHF. The CDR3 DNA sequence: TGTGCCTGGATATGGACAGGGGGCCACTCACCCCTCCACTTT.

The chain carries TRBV19 and TRBJ2-3; 7 bases align to TRBD1. The CDR3 is 17 residues long. The trim removed 4 bases at V and 4 bases at J, leaving 14 bases unmatched. Germline assignment: CDR1 LNHDA and CDR2 SQIVND (reference sequence). The CDR3 DNA reads as TGTGCCAGTAGTACTGTTCCCGGACAGGAAAGGGCAGATACGCAGTATTTT. It encodes CASSTVPGQERADTQYF.

V and J are TRBV24-1 and TRBJ2-2, with TRBD1 as a possible D gene (6 bases). This CDR3 spans 16 amino acids. Germline CDR1 KGHDR, CDR2 SFDVKD. With 1 base removed from V and 2 bases from J, the gap between germline ends came to 10 bases. The CDR3 DNA sequence: TGTGCCACCAGTGATTTCGGGACATTTAACACCGGGGAGCTGTTTTTT. Amino acids: CATSDFGTFNTGELFF.

This clone appeared a single time. V usage is TRBV4-2 and J usage is TRBJ1-1, with D maybe TRBD1 (5 bases). This CDR3 contains 15 residues. V lost 5 bases to trimming and J lost 1 base, with 14 bases between them. CDR1 is LGHNA and CDR2 is YNFKEQ in the germline V gene. The CDR3 loop is CASSSPGLTNTEAFF. In nucleotides, the CDR3 is TGTGCCAGCAGCTCCCCGGGACTTACGAACACTGAAGCTTTCTTT.

This chain connects TRBV7-3 to TRBJ2-1; D is uncertain. There are 16 residues in the CDR3. The germline gives CDR1 SGHTA, CDR2 FQGTGA. Trimming removed 5 bases from V and 0 bases from J, with 14 bases in between. The CDR3: CASSISHKSSYNEQFF. The CDR3 DNA reads TGTGCCAGCAGCATTAGCCACAAGAGCTCCTACAATGAGCAGTTCTTC.

The chain employs TRBV6-5 and TRBJ1-5, with D hard to call. CDR1 MNHEY and CDR2 SVGAGI come from the germline V gene. With 6 bases removed from V and 3 bases from J, the gap between germline ends came to 12 bases. The CDR3 runs to 14 residues. The CDR3 sequence is CASRPGGPNQPQHF. The CDR3 region has the DNA TGTGCCAGCAGACCTGGAGGGCCCAATCAGCCCCAGCATTTT.

The gene calls are TRBV2 and TRBJ2-1, with TRBD1 matching over 9 bases. The CDR3 extends over 13 amino acids. The V gene end was trimmed by 5 bases and the J gene end by 10 bases; junction bases not matched to a gene: 6. CDR1 is SNHLY and CDR2 is FYNNEI in the germline V gene. CDR3 region: CASSLQGAGEQFF. CDR3 DNA sequence: TGTGCCAGCAGTCTACAGGGGGCTGGGGAGCAGTTCTTC.

The V call is TRBV12-3 or TRBV12-4, the J call TRBJ2-4, with D tentatively TRBD2 (5 bases). Deletions cut 7 bases from V and 5 bases from J, with 9 bases between. This CDR3 is 12 amino acids long. In DNA, the CDR3 is TGTGCCAGCATGAGGGCAGAAAACATTCAGTACTTC. This codes for CASMRAENIQYF.

The rearrangement links TRBV19 to TRBJ1-1; 7 positions match TRBD1. Germline V gene lookup returns CDR1 LNHDA and CDR2 SQIVND (reference sequence). The trim removed 4 bases at V and 5 bases at J, leaving 10 bases unmatched. The CDR3 has 15 residues. CDR3 loop: CASSSNRGPKTEAFF. The CDR3 DNA is TGTGCCAGTAGTAGTAACAGGGGCCCGAAGACTGAAGCTTTCTTT.

This clone has only one observation. V is TRBV4-2 and J is TRBJ2-3; 12 bases match TRBD2. This CDR3 contains 20 residues. Germline V gives CDR1 LGHNA, CDR2 YNFKEQ. Trimming at V came to 0 bases and at J to 1 base, leaving 11 bases not matched to a gene. The CDR3 spells CASSQDKTSGGLGGTDTQYF. DNA of the CDR3: TGTGCCAGCAGCCAAGATAAGACTAGCGGGGGACTCGGGGGCACAGATACGCAGTATTTT.

This chain links TRBV5-1 with TRBJ1-1, with TRBD1 identical over 8 bases. Germline CDR1 and CDR2: SGHRS and YFSETQ. This CDR3 contains 16 residues. After removal of 1 base from V and 1 base from J, the junction contained 6 bases not matched to a gene. The CDR3 is CASSLKDRVANTEAFF. Written as DNA, the CDR3 is TGCGCCAGCAGCTTGAAGGACAGGGTAGCGAACACTGAAGCTTTCTTT.

The chain combines TRBV7-2 with TRBJ2-7, with D possibly matching TRBD1 (7 bases). The CDR3 length is 15 residues. Germline loops: CDR1 SGHTA, CDR2 FQGNSA. Trimming stripped 3 bases from V and 1 base from J, with 13 bases between. CDR3 loop: CASSLHPGGSYEQYF. The CDR3 DNA is TGTGCCAGCAGCTTGCACCCAGGGGGGTCCTACGAGCAGTACTTC.

The chain recombines TRBV12-3 or TRBV12-4 with TRBJ1-2; D unresolved. This CDR3 contains 12 residues. V was cut by 4 bases and J by 8 bases, with 11 bases left in between. The CDR3 loop reads CASSSGLWGYTF. The CDR3 nucleotides are TGTGCCAGCAGTTCGGGGTTATGGGGCTACACCTTC.

This CDR3 is CAWSAGWAPLHF. The CDR3 DNA follows: TGTGCCTGGAGTGCTGGGTGGGCCCCCCTCCACTTT. The gene calls are TRBV30 and TRBJ1-6; D not certain. The CDR3 is 12 amino acids. V shed 1 base and J shed 13 bases, with 11 bases lying between them. CDR1 is GTSNPN and CDR2 is SVGIG in the germline V gene (reference sequence).

This chain connects TRBV6-5 to TRBJ2-3; D perhaps matches TRBD1 (5 bases). The V end lost 6 bases, the J end lost 3 bases, and 10 bases lay between the germline ends. The CDR3 length is 13 residues. Germline CDR1 reads MNHEY; CDR2 reads SVGAGI. The DNA for the CDR3 is TGTGCCAGCAGGCCGACAGTGACAGATACGCAGTATTTT. Its protein product is CASRPTVTDTQYF.